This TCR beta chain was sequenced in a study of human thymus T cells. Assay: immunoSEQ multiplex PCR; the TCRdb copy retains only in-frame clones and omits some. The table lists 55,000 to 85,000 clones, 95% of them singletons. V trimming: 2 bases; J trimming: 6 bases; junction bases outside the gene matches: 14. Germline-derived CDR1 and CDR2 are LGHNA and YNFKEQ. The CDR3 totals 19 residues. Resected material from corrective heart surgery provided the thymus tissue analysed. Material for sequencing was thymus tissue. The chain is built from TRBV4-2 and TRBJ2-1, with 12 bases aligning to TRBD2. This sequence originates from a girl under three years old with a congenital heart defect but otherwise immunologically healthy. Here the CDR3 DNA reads TGTGCCAGCAGCCAATGGGGACTAGCGGGCCGCCTTTCATTCAATGAGCAGTTCTTC. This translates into CASSQWGLAGRLSFNEQFF.